This TCR beta chain originates from a study of blood T cells in healthy people across ages. Primers used in a second PCR of roughly 6 to 11 cycles were a sample-barcoded 5' primer and a J-beta primer mix. TCRdb redid the calling of the 5' RACE reads with MiXCR, one entry per CDR3 protein. Of hundreds of thousands of distinct CDR3 sequences in the sample, around 45% were seen once. The CDR3 is made up of 14 amino acids. V gave up 6 bases and J gave up 4 bases; unmatched junction bases: 9. Germline CDR1 and CDR2: MNHEY and SVGAGI. The specimen was blood. The sequence was collected from a woman aged 60-75 years in good health. The chain links TRBV6-5 to TRBJ2-7; 7 positions match TRBD2. The CDR3 sequence: CASRSSGALYEQYF. CDR3 nucleotide sequence: TGTGCCAGCAGGTCTAGCGGAGCCCTTTACGAGCAGTACTTC.